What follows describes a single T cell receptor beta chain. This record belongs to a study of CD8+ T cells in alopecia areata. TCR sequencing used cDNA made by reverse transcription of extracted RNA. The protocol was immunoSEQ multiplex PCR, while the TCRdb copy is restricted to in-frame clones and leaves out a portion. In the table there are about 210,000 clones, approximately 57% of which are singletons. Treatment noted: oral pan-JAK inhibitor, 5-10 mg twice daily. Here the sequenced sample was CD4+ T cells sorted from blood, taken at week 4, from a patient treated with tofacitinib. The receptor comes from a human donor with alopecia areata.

The CDR3 sequence: CASRTDSGRSYNEQFF. For the CDR3, the DNA is TGTGCCAGCAGGACTGATAGCGGTCGCTCCTACAATGAGCAGTTCTTC. The chain couples TRBV2 to TRBJ2-1; tentatively, D is TRBD2 (6 bases). The ends were cut back, 6 bases at V and 0 bases at J, with 15 bases in the middle. Germline CDR1 and CDR2: SNHLY and FYNNEI. This CDR3 region has 16 residues. Full variable domain (rest looked up from reference TRBV2 and TRBJ2-1): EPEVTQTPSHQVTQMGQEVILRCVPISNHLYFYWYRQILGQKVEFLVSFYNNEISEKSEIFDDQFSVERPDGSNFTLKIRSTKLEDSAMYFCASRTDSGRSYNEQFFGPGTRLTVL.